In its sample, the clone carrying this TCR beta chain was seen once. The antigen is undetermined. This sample was taken from a study of cytomegalovirus exposure and HLA in healthy donors. The CDR3 runs to 16 residues. Researchers ran the PCR with 60 Vbeta and 13 Jbeta primers. Repertoires were generated with immunoSEQ multiplex PCR, while TCRdb's copy carries only in-frame clones and drops some. The sample holds 90,000 to 150,000 clones, around 69% seen once. General study results and limits: When a later analysis was performed, an Asian-associated ancestry cluster reportedly had fewer N-insertions than the approximately 680-donor mean. There was a cluster of highly shared sequence variants that was likely a sequencing artifact.

Sequencing was carried out using PBMCs. This TCR was recovered from a man aged 50-60 years in good health and CMV-seropositive. The chain links TRBV21-1 to TRBJ2-2; the table's D call TRBD2 went unverified against the DNA. TRBV21-1 is noted as a pseudogene. CDR3 sequence reads: CASSAGLAGVNGELFF. The CDR3 region has the DNA TGTGCCAGCAGCGCGGGACTAGCGGGGGTAAACGGGGAGCTGTTTTTT.